The clone carrying this T cell receptor beta chain was seen repeatedly, ten times or more. V lost 3 bases and J lost 6, with 9 bases in between. The CDR3 has 12 amino acids. Germline V lookup: CDR1 SNHLY, CDR2 FYNNEI. Using a J-beta primer mix together with a sample-barcoded 5' primer, a second PCR was run for roughly 7 to 11 cycles. TCRdb processed the 5' RACE reads anew with MiXCR; each CDR3 protein has one entry. The sample includes around 650,000 distinct CDR3 sequences, about 30% of them seen just once. This sample is drawn from a study of blood T cells in healthy people across ages. The wider study: The capture of about one barcoded beta molecule per two T cells was achieved by template switching.

The sequence came from a woman of 80 years or more in good health. The rearrangement joins TRBV2 to TRBJ2-7; no clear D gene. The sequenced material came from blood. Here the CDR3 reads CASSDFSPEQYF. DNA for the CDR3: TGTGCCAGCAGTGATTTCTCACCCGAGCAGTACTTC.